These 23 T cell receptor beta chains share one sample of origin, sequenced in a study of T cells in localized non-small cell lung cancer. Some clones are missing from TCRdb's copy, which holds only in-frame ones; the method was immunoSEQ multiplex PCR. The sample carries about 2,000 clones, approximately 34% recorded once. The sequencing used lung tumor tissue, collected before any cancer treatment. All receptors come from a male donor at least 60 years old with stage II lung adenocarcinoma.

Only one count was recorded for this clone. The genes are TRBV28 and TRBJ2-7, with a weak D call TRBD1 (6 bases). This CDR3 spans 13 amino acids. Trimming took off 5 bases at V and 8 bases at J, with 16 bases between the two ends. Germline CDR1 is MDHEN and CDR2 is SYDVKM. The CDR3 region has the DNA TGTGCCAGCAGTGCTCAACAGGGTTTTCAGCAGTACTTC. This encodes CASSAQQGFQQYF.

The chain has TRBV9 and TRBJ1-1, with unresolved D. The CDR3 contains 13 residues. Trimming pared 10 bases from V and 4 bases from J, leaving 17 bases between. CDR1 SGDLS and CDR2 YYNGEE come from the germline V gene. The CDR3 loop is CAAASFPGTEAFF. As DNA, the CDR3 is TGTGCCGCGGCTTCGTTTCCCGGCACTGAAGCTTTCTTT.

J is TRBJ2-2 and V is TRBV6-8; no reliable D call. This CDR3 is built from 14 residues. Per germline, CDR1 MNHGY and CDR2 SAAAGT. V was pared by 8 bases and J by 0 bases, with 10 bases between. The CDR3, as DNA: TGTGCCAGCCGGGCCCAGCCGAACACCGGGGAGCTGTTTTTT. It encodes CASRAQPNTGELFF.

In this sample, this clone turned up once. The chain has TRBV18 and TRBJ1-2; D unclear. CDR3 size: 12 residues. Per germline, CDR1 KGHSH and CDR2 LQKENI. Trimming pared 2 bases from V and 8 bases from J, leaving 9 bases between. This chain's CDR3 is CASSPMGSGYTF. DNA of the CDR3: TGTGCCAGCTCACCAATGGGGTCGGGCTACACCTTC.

The V and J genes are TRBV11-3 and TRBJ1-5; no firm D call. The CDR3 is made up of 14 amino acids. CDR1 and CDR2 from the germline V gene are SGHNT and YENEEA. The V gene lost 3 bases and the J gene lost 0 bases, with 6 bases spanning the gap. This CDR3 reads CASSFRASNQPQHF. The CDR3 DNA reads TGTGCCAGCAGCTTTAGAGCTAGCAATCAGCCCCAGCATTTT. The variable domain in full, completed from reference TRBV11-3 and TRBJ1-5, reads EAGVVQSPRYKIIEKKQPVAFWCNPISGHNTLYWYLQNLGQGPELLIRYENEEAVDDSQLPKDRFSAERLKGVDSTLKIQPAELGDSAVYLCASSFRASNQPQHFGDGTRLSIL.

The V and J genes are TRBV6-8 and TRBJ2-1, with 10 bases identical to TRBD1. Trimming cost V 6 bases and J 10 bases; bases outside gene matches: 3. This CDR3 has 12 residues. Germline assignment: CDR1 MNHGY and CDR2 SAAAGT. CDR3: CASRTTGGEQFF. In DNA, the CDR3 is TGTGCCAGCAGAACGACAGGGGGCGAGCAGTTCTTC.

There are a few counts of this clone. Written as DNA, the CDR3 is TGTGCCAGCAGACCACAGGGATATACGCAGTATTTT. It codes for CASRPQGYTQYF. The V and J genes are TRBV6-8 and TRBJ2-3, with D possibly being TRBD1 (6 bases). The V gene's germline CDR1 is MNHGY and CDR2 SAAAGT. The CDR3 has 12 residues. Trimming left V 6 bases short and J 7 bases short, with 11 bases between.

This clone is termed medium-sized. This rearrangement joins TRBV9 to TRBJ1-2; TRBD1 might be the D (5 bases). The CDR3 contains 14 residues. The V end lost 2 bases, the J end lost 6 bases, and 14 bases lay between the germline ends. Germline V lookup: CDR1 SGDLS, CDR2 YYNGEE. The CDR3 loop reads CASSVGMQGDGYTF. Written as DNA, the CDR3 is TGTGCCAGCAGCGTGGGAATGCAGGGAGATGGCTACACCTTC.

This chain joins TRBV10-2 and TRBJ2-7; D remains unclear. The length of the CDR3 is 16 residues. V was clipped by 0 bases and J by 1 base, with 13 bases between them. From germline, CDR1 is WSHSY and CDR2 SAAADI. CDR3 DNA: TGCGCCAGCAGTGAGTCGGTGAGTTCGGCATCCTACGAGCAGTACTTC. Translated: CASSESVSSASYEQYF.

This clone was counted between two and nine times. V and J are TRBV11-3 and TRBJ2-7; a weak D match, TRBD1 (5 bases). This CDR3 region has 16 residues. Trimming removed 3 bases at V and 5 bases at J, with 20 bases between. CDR1 SGHNT and CDR2 YENEEA come from the germline V gene. The CDR3 DNA sequence: TGTGCCAGCAGCTTTAGGGGAAAACTACATCTCAACGAGCAGTACTTC. Its translation: CASSFRGKLHLNEQYF. The full variable domain, its missing parts supplied by reference TRBV11-3 and TRBJ2-7, is EAGVVQSPRYKIIEKKQPVAFWCNPISGHNTLYWYLQNLGQGPELLIRYENEEAVDDSQLPKDRFSAERLKGVDSTLKIQPAELGDSAVYLCASSFRGKLHLNEQYFGPGTRLTVT.

The V and J genes are TRBV18 and TRBJ2-3; perhaps TRBD2 as D (5 bases). CDR1 and CDR2 (germline): KGHSH, LQKENI. This CDR3 contains 16 residues. The V end lost 0 bases, the J end lost 6 bases, and 16 bases lay between the germline ends. The CDR3 DNA reads as TGTGCCAGCTCACCACCCGGCGGAGCTCGGGGTGATACGCAGTATTTT. It yields the protein CASSPPGGARGDTQYF.

V gene TRBV6-8 combines with J gene TRBJ1-1; D remains ambiguous. Trimming shortened V by 5 bases and J by 1 base, and 17 bases separated the two germline ends. CDR3 size: 16 residues. Germline CDR1 and CDR2: MNHGY and SAAAGT. CDR3 DNA: TGTGCCAGCAGTCCCCCCCGGGGTTCGGGGAACACTGAAGCTTTCTTT. Residues: CASSPPRGSGNTEAFF.

In its sample, this clone was seen a few times. The chain links TRBV11-3 to TRBJ1-2; a possible D gene is TRBD1 (5 bases). V was trimmed by 0 bases and J by 5 bases, leaving 13 bases between them. The CDR3 has 15 residues. The germline V gene encodes CDR1 SGHNT and CDR2 YENEEA. The CDR3: CASSLDGGREYGYTF. The CDR3 coding sequence is TGTGCCAGCAGCTTAGACGGTGGCAGGGAGTATGGCTACACCTTC.

This chain joins TRBV28 and TRBJ2-1; D is uncertain. V was pared by 6 bases and J by 5 bases, with 8 bases between. The CDR3 runs 12 residues. Germline V gene sequence: CDR1 MDHEN, CDR2 SYDVKM. Written as DNA, the CDR3 is TGTGCCAGCAGAGAGAGAGACAATGAGCAGTTCTTC. It is translated as CASRERDNEQFF.

This clone was seen a few times. This sequence joins TRBV30 and TRBJ1-2; 7 nucleotides agree with TRBD1. The germline gives CDR1 GTSNPN, CDR2 SVGIG (reference sequence). V lost 2 bases to trimming and J lost 2 bases; unmatched junction nucleotides: 2. This CDR3 spans 13 amino acids. The CDR3 protein is CAWSSGQNYGYTF. The CDR3 region has the DNA TGTGCCTGGAGTTCGGGACAGAACTATGGCTACACCTTC.

This chain links TRBV10-3 with TRBJ2-3; 9 positions agree with TRBD2. The germline V gene has CDR1 ENHRY and CDR2 SYGVKD. The V gene end was trimmed by 0 bases and the J gene end by 6 bases; junction bases not matched to a gene: 4. The CDR3 sequence is 15 residues long. Here the CDR3 DNA reads TGTGCCATCAGTGAGTCGACTAGCGGTAGTGATACGCAGTATTTT. It translates to CAISESTSGSDTQYF.

The chain has TRBV1 and TRBJ1-3; the DNA was not compared with TRBD1, the D call given in the table. TRBV1 represents a pseudogene. The CDR3 sequence is 15 residues long. CDR3 nucleotide sequence: TGCGCCAGCAGCCTCCGGGACAGAGGAGGAAACACCATATATTTT. Protein sequence: CASSLRDRGGNTIYF.

The genes are TRBV5-1 and TRBJ2-2, with 8 bases lining up with TRBD1. V shed 4 bases and J 6 bases; nucleotides not matched to a gene: 8. The CDR3 totals 15 residues. The V gene's germline CDR1 is SGHRS and CDR2 YFSETQ. The CDR3 here is CASSPGQAIAGELFF. The DNA for the CDR3 is TGCGCCAGCAGCCCGGGACAGGCAATAGCCGGGGAGCTGTTTTTT. The entire variable domain, with the rest obtained from reference TRBV5-1 and TRBJ2-2, is as follows: KAGVTQTPRYLIKTRGQQVTLSCSPISGHRSVSWYQQTPGQGLQFLFEYFSETQRNKGNFPGRFSGRQFSNSRSEMNVSTLELGDSALYLCASSPGQAIAGELFFGEGSRLTVL.

This clone was seen a handful of times. The chain carries TRBV29-1 and TRBJ1-1, with D possibly matching TRBD1 (5 bases). The CDR3 has 13 residues. With 7 bases removed from V and 0 bases from J, the gap between germline ends came to 12 bases. The germline V gene encodes CDR1 SQVTM and CDR2 ANQGSEA. CDR3 region: CSGLTDLNTEAFF. The CDR3 nucleotides read TGCAGCGGCCTGACAGATTTGAACACTGAAGCTTTCTTT.

The V gene is TRBV11-3, the J gene TRBJ1-3, with 9 bases matching TRBD1. The CDR3 length is 18 residues. Germline CDR1 SGHNT, CDR2 YENEEA. V shed 5 bases, J shed 0 bases, and the junction held 11 bases outside the gene matches. The CDR3 loop reads CASSPGTGRFRSGNTIYF. The CDR3 nucleotides are TGTGCCAGCAGCCCTGGGACAGGGAGATTCCGCTCTGGAAACACCATATATTTT.

The V gene is TRBV18, the J gene TRBJ1-1; unclear D gene. The CDR3 runs to 14 residues. The V and J ends lost 0 bases and 6 bases respectively, with 11 bases between them. CDR1 is KGHSH, CDR2 LQKENI, per germline. Here the CDR3 DNA reads TGTGCCAGCTCACCACCGACGACCCGGGCTGAAGCTTTCTTT. This sequence encodes CASSPPTTRAEAFF.

V usage is TRBV6-8 and J usage is TRBJ2-7, with 7 bases identical to TRBD1. The germline V gene encodes CDR1 MNHGY and CDR2 SAAAGT. The CDR3 loop spans 13 amino acids. The CDR3 nucleotides read TGTGCGGTGAGGGGGCAACCTCTCCACGAGCAGTACTTC. This gives the protein CAVRGQPLHEQYF.

This clone appeared a few times. V is TRBV19 and J is TRBJ2-5, with a possible D match to TRBD1 (5 bases). CDR3 size: 12 residues. Deletions cut 2 bases from V and 4 bases from J, with 5 bases between. The germline V gene has CDR1 LNHDA and CDR2 SQIVND (reference sequence). CDR3 protein: CASSIRGETQYF. For the CDR3, the DNA is TGTGCCAGTAGTATAAGGGGAGAGACCCAGTACTTC.